This is a list of T cell receptor beta chains from one sample in a study of HIV-infected patients and healthy controls. TCRdb reprocessed the 5' RACE reads via MiXCR and lists one record per CDR3 protein. Among thousands of distinct CDR3 sequences, roughly 8.7% were seen once, and the ten largest hold around 21%. The starting material was blood, obtained during antiretroviral therapy. The receptors were gathered from an adult with HIV infection. Each CDR3 is given with its conserved first and last residue. D genes are given only for firm matches. Not all rows give a size; the values are once, few, many and, for expanded clones, a class.

clone size: medium-sized; J gene: TRBJ2-3; V gene: TRBV7-3; D gene: TRBD1; CDR3 DNA: TGTGCCAGCAGCTTGTCCCGGGACAGGGAAGATACGCAGTATTTT; CDR3 protein: CASSLSRDREDTQYF
clone size: -; J gene: TRBJ1-2; V gene: TRBV4-2; D gene: -; CDR3 DNA: TGTGCCAGCAGCCAAGACAAATCAAACTATGGCTACACCTTC; CDR3 protein: CASSQDKSNYGYTF
clone size: -; J gene: TRBJ2-5; V gene: TRBV14; D gene: TRBD1; CDR3 DNA: TGTGCCAGCAGCCGGTGGGACAGCCTTCAAGAGACCCAGTACTTC; CDR3 protein: CASSRWDSLQETQYF
clone size: many; J gene: TRBJ2-2; V gene: TRBV7-9; D gene: -; CDR3 DNA: TGTGCCAGCAGCTTACCGAGCGGTTCAGAGAGGACCGGGGAGCTGTTTTTT; CDR3 protein: CASSLPSGSERTGELFF
clone size: many; J gene: TRBJ1-1; V gene: TRBV6-2/TRBV6-3; D gene: -; CDR3 DNA: TGTGCCAGCAGTCCCGTTTTCAAGGAGGTGAACACTGAAGCTTTCTTT; CDR3 protein: CASSPVFKEVNTEAFF
clone size: medium-sized; J gene: TRBJ1-6; V gene: TRBV6-5; D gene: TRBD1; CDR3 DNA: TGTGCCAGCAGCCGCACCGACAGGGGCCAGTCACCCCTCCACTTT; CDR3 protein: CASSRTDRGQSPLHF
clone size: medium-sized; J gene: TRBJ2-1; V gene: TRBV9; D gene: TRBD2; CDR3 DNA: TGTGCCAGCAGCGAACTAGCGGGGGACTCCTCCTACAATGAGCAGTTCTTC; CDR3 protein: CASSELAGDSSYNEQFF
clone size: many; J gene: TRBJ1-1; V gene: TRBV12-3/TRBV12-4; D gene: -; CDR3 DNA: TGTGCCAGCAGCCGCCCAGGAAATACTGAAGCTTTCTTT; CDR3 protein: CASSRPGNTEAFF
clone size: many; J gene: TRBJ1-1; V gene: TRBV12-3/TRBV12-4; D gene: -; CDR3 DNA: TGTGCCAGCAGTTTAGGACCTGGGGACACTGAAGCTTTCTTT; CDR3 protein: CASSLGPGDTEAFF
clone size: -; J gene: TRBJ2-2; V gene: TRBV12-3/TRBV12-4; D gene: TRBD2; CDR3 DNA: TGTGCCAGCAGTTTATCAGGAGCGGGAGAGGGCGGGGAGCTGTTTTTT; CDR3 protein: CASSLSGAGEGGELFF
clone size: medium-sized; J gene: TRBJ1-5; V gene: TRBV7-9; D gene: -; CDR3 DNA: TGTGCCAGCAGCTCCGCTTACGATCAGCCCCAGCATTTT; CDR3 protein: CASSSAYDQPQHF
clone size: large; J gene: TRBJ1-2; V gene: TRBV29-1; D gene: -; CDR3 DNA: TGCAGCGTTCGAGAAGGGGCATATGGCTACACCTTC; CDR3 protein: CSVREGAYGYTF
clone size: medium-sized; J gene: TRBJ1-5; V gene: TRBV20-1; D gene: -; CDR3 DNA: TGCAGTGCTAGAGTTCGGGGCAATCAGCCCCAGCATTTT; CDR3 protein: CSARVRGNQPQHF
clone size: once; J gene: TRBJ1-6; V gene: TRBV4-3; D gene: TRBD1; CDR3 DNA: TGCACCAGCAGCCAGGAGGACAGGTCTAGGGCACCCCTCCACTTT; CDR3 protein: CTSSQEDRSRAPLHF
clone size: many; J gene: TRBJ2-5; V gene: TRBV29-1; D gene: -; CDR3 DNA: TGCAGCGTTGAAGAAGGGTACGCGGGATCCCAAGAGACCCAGTACTTC; CDR3 protein: CSVEEGYAGSQETQYF
clone size: medium-sized; J gene: TRBJ1-2; V gene: TRBV29-1; D gene: -; CDR3 DNA: TGCAGCGTCGAATCTAGCTCTATGCATGGCTACACCTTC; CDR3 protein: CSVESSSMHGYTF
clone size: many; J gene: TRBJ1-4; V gene: TRBV29-1; D gene: -; CDR3 DNA: TGCAGCGTGAGTCGGTCGGGCGGGGAAGAAAAACTGTTTTTT; CDR3 protein: CSVSRSGGEEKLFF
clone size: many; J gene: TRBJ2-5; V gene: TRBV24-1; D gene: -; CDR3 DNA: TGTGCCACCAGTGACCGGACGGGTCCCCAAGAGACCCAGTACTTC; CDR3 protein: CATSDRTGPQETQYF
clone size: medium-sized; J gene: TRBJ2-1; V gene: TRBV29-1; D gene: -; CDR3 DNA: TGCAGCGTTGATGTAGGGCGGCCTGAGCAGTTCTTC; CDR3 protein: CSVDVGRPEQFF
clone size: medium-sized; J gene: TRBJ1-6; V gene: TRBV6-1; D gene: -; CDR3 DNA: TGTGCCAGCAGTGGGCCATTGTCGGGGGCCAATTCACCCCTCCACTTT; CDR3 protein: CASSGPLSGANSPLHF
clone size: medium-sized; J gene: TRBJ1-1; V gene: TRBV20-1; D gene: -; CDR3 DNA: TGCAGTGTACCGACACCCAGCGGCACTGAAGCTTTCTTT; CDR3 protein: CSVPTPSGTEAFF
clone size: many; J gene: TRBJ1-1; V gene: TRBV29-1; D gene: -; CDR3 DNA: TGCAGCGTTGCTCTAACAGTGAACACTGAAGCTTTCTTT; CDR3 protein: CSVALTVNTEAFF
clone size: -; J gene: TRBJ1-5; V gene: TRBV20-1; D gene: -; CDR3 DNA: TGCAGTGCTAAGGTGGGCCAGCCCAATCAGCCCCAGCATTTT; CDR3 protein: CSAKVGQPNQPQHF